The T cell receptor (beta chain) under discussion was sequenced for a study of blood T cell repertoires in COVID-19. Across the study: T cells, B-cell-depleted T cells, or PBMCs supplied cDNA or gDNA.

V shed 1 base, J shed 8 bases, and the junction held 13 bases outside the gene matches. Germline V gene sequence: CDR1 LGHNA, CDR2 YNFKEQ. The CDR3 has 18 amino acids. Original methodology: Reference gene primer amplification yielded estimated nucleated cell counts. Sequenced by immunoSEQ multiplex PCR; TCRdb stores in-frame clones only, minus some. That table supplies the V and J calls and clone size; D and trimming were determined from the DNA. The sample yields about 14,000 clones, 83% seen once. The receptor comes from an older woman with acute or convalescent COVID-19. The sequencing sample was made of peripheral blood. This sequence joins TRBV4-2 and TRBJ2-2; 10 nucleotides line up with TRBD2. CDR3 coding DNA: TGTGCCAGCAGCCAAGGGGAACTAGCGGGATCGAGGTGGGGGGAGCTGTTTTTT. Translated, it gives CASSQGELAGSRWGELFF.